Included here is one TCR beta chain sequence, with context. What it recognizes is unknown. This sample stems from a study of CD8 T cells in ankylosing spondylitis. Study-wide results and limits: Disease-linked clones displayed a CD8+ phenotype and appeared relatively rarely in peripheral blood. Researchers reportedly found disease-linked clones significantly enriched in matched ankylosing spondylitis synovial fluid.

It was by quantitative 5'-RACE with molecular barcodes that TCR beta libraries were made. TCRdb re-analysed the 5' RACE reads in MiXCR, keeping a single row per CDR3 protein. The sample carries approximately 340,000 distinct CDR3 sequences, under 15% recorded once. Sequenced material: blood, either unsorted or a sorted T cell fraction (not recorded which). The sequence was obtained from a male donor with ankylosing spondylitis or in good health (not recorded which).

The CDR3 spells CASMRQKNTEAFF. DNA for the CDR3: TGCGCCAGCATGCGTCAGAAGAACACTGAAGCTTTCTTT. The chain recombines TRBV10-2 with TRBJ1-1, with no clear D. Germline CDR1 is WSHSY and CDR2 is SAAADI. V gave up 7 bases and J gave up 1 base, with 10 bases separating them. There are 13 residues in the CDR3.